Each of the 9 T cell receptor beta chains below was sequenced from the same sample in a study of T cells after yellow fever vaccination. TCRdb reprocessed the 5' RACE reads via MiXCR and lists one record per CDR3 protein. In the table there are hundreds of thousands of distinct CDR3 sequences, less than 20% of which are singletons. Sequenced material: PBMCs, taken 4 to 5 days after the first yellow fever vaccination. These receptors all come from a man aged 18 to 29 who received the YFV17D yellow fever vaccine.

There are a few counts of this clonotype. The V call is TRBV6-2 or TRBV6-3, the J call TRBJ2-1; 10 positions agree with TRBD2. The germline V gene encodes CDR1 MNHEY and CDR2 SVGEGT. V was clipped by 6 bases and J by 10 bases; unmatched bases: 9. The CDR3 covers 14 residues. CDR3 sequence: CASSSSGGAWEQFF. In nucleotides, the CDR3 is TGTGCCAGCAGCTCAAGCGGGGGGGCGTGGGAGCAGTTCTTC.

This clonotype was counted at least ten times. This chain joins TRBV4-1 and TRBJ1-1; tentatively, D is TRBD1 (5 bases). From germline, CDR1 is MGHRA and CDR2 YSYEKL. The V and J ends lost 6 bases and 6 bases respectively, with 14 bases between them. The CDR3 runs to 13 residues. This chain's CDR3 is CASRIDSFAEAFF. CDR3 DNA: TGCGCCAGCAGAATAGACAGTTTTGCTGAAGCTTTCTTT.

This chain links TRBV24-1 with TRBJ2-3; 7 bases align to TRBD1. The germline gives CDR1 KGHDR, CDR2 SFDVKD. The CDR3 length is 15 residues. With V trimmed by 4 bases and J by 3 bases, 6 bases remained unmatched. The CDR3 DNA is TGTGCCACCAGTGAGTCCGGGACAGTAACAGATACGCAGTATTTT. This sequence encodes CATSESGTVTDTQYF.

This clonotype occurred a few times. The genes are TRBV5-6 and TRBJ2-7; weak D call: TRBD1 (6 bases). CDR1 and CDR2 from the germline V gene are SGHDT and YYEEEE. The CDR3 is made up of 13 amino acids. Trimming removed 3 bases at V and 6 bases at J, with 13 bases between. CDR3 region: CASSYGTTPEQYF. CDR3 nucleotide sequence: TGTGCCAGCAGCTACGGGACAACTCCCGAGCAGTACTTC.

This clonotype was seen a handful of times. The chain recombines TRBV29-1 with TRBJ2-2, with unresolved D. The CDR3 spans 13 residues. Trimming left V 4 bases short and J 0 bases short, with 6 bases between. CDR1 and CDR2 (germline): SQVTM, ANQGSEA. In nucleotides, the CDR3 is TGCAGCGTTGGGCAGTCGAACACCGGGGAGCTGTTTTTT. Protein: CSVGQSNTGELFF.

V and J are TRBV6-5 and TRBJ2-7, with D possibly called TRBD1 or TRBD2 (5 bases each). The germline CDR1 and CDR2 sequences are MNHEY and SVGAGI. Trimming pared 8 bases from V and 3 bases from J, leaving 14 bases between. The CDR3 runs to 13 residues. The CDR3 region is CASSSVRGYEQYF. The CDR3 region has the DNA TGTGCCAGCTCCTCAGTGAGGGGCTACGAGCAGTACTTC.

This chain connects TRBV27 to TRBJ1-2, with D possibly TRBD1 on 5 matching bases. The CDR3 spans 12 residues. V gave up 6 bases and J gave up 3 bases, with 8 bases separating them. Germline V gene lookup returns CDR1 MNHEY and CDR2 SMNVEV (reference sequence). The CDR3 region has the DNA TGTGCCAGCAGGGGGGGGGACTATGGCTACACCTTC. This translates into CASRGGDYGYTF.

CDR3 DNA: TGTGCCATCAAAGGGGAGGGTGAGCAGTTCTTC. It is translated as CAIKGEGEQFF. The chain joins TRBV10-3 to TRBJ2-1, with 7 bases aligning to TRBD2. Germline V gene lookup returns CDR1 ENHRY and CDR2 SYGVKD. V lost 7 bases and J lost 9; bases outside the gene matches: 3. There are 11 residues in the CDR3.

The rearrangement joins TRBV7-9 to TRBJ1-6, with 10 bases that match TRBD1. There are 15 residues in the CDR3. V gave up 4 bases and J gave up 7 bases; unmatched junction bases: 4. Looked up from germline, CDR1 is SEHNR and CDR2 is FQNEAQ (reference sequence). In nucleotides, the CDR3 is TGTGCCAGCAGCTCCCGGACAGGGGGAAATTCACCCCTCCACTTT. This codes for CASSSRTGGNSPLHF. The variable domain in full, with the rest retrieved from reference TRBV7-9 and TRBJ1-6, is DTGVSQNPRHKITKRGQNVTFRCDPISEHNRLYWYRQTLGQGPEFLTYFQNEAQLEKSRLLSDRFSAERPKGSFSTLEIQRTEQGDSAMYLCASSSRTGGNSPLHFGNGTRLTVT.